This T cell receptor beta chain was recovered during a study of T cell changes during pregnancy in multiple sclerosis. Sequencing used immunoSEQ multiplex PCR; TCRdb keeps in-frame clones, though not all of them. The sample holds about 40,000 clones; approximately 88% are singletons and the top ten take around 5.1%. Trimming pared 1 base from V and 7 bases from J, leaving 14 bases between. This CDR3 comprises 14 residues. Per the germline V gene, CDR1 is MNHNS and CDR2 is SASEGT. The chain carries TRBV6-1 and TRBJ2-7; the D gene is possibly TRBD2 (5 bases). Sequences were derived from peripheral blood, sampled in the first trimester of pregnancy. This TCR derives from a female donor in good health, enrolled as a control in a pregnancy study. CDR3 DNA: TGTGCCAGCAGTGAAGGAGAGGCCTCGGGGGAGCAGTACTTC. Its translation is CASSEGEASGEQYF.